The rows below give T cell receptor beta chains drawn from one sample of a study of T-cell reconstitution after alpha-beta-depleted transplantation in children. TCRdb called the PCR reads again in MiXCR, with one record for every CDR3 protein. The sample has about a million distinct CDR3 sequences; about 31% are singletons. The source was PBMCs, mostly from graft donor cells, collected 360 days after TCRalphabeta/CD19-depleted stem cell transplant. The source of these receptors is a boy less than two years old who had a stem cell transplant for SCID, so the T cells may come from the graft donor. Both conserved end residues are part of each CDR3. Fields, in order: CDR3 protein, CDR3 DNA, J gene, V gene, clone size, D gene. A D gene is named only where the DNA matches it firmly. Expanded clones get a size class; other rows say once, few or many, or leave the size out.

cdr3_aa: CASTPRDRAYEQYF
cdr3_nt: TGTGCCAGCACACCCCGGGACAGGGCCTACGAGCAGTACTTC
j_call: TRBJ2-7
v_call: TRBV2
clone_size: NA
d_call: TRBD1

cdr3_aa: CASSFVLAGGFRETQYF
cdr3_nt: TGTGCCAGCAGTTTCGTTTTAGCAGGGGGCTTCAGGGAGACCCAGTACTTC
j_call: TRBJ2-5
v_call: TRBV12-3/TRBV12-4
clone_size: few
d_call: TRBD1

cdr3_aa: CASSLEGRGQPQHF
cdr3_nt: TGTGCCAGCAGCTTGGAGGGGCGAGGTCAGCCCCAGCATTTT
j_call: TRBJ1-5
v_call: TRBV5-6
clone_size: NA
d_call: NA

cdr3_aa: CASSQDQRGGPNEQFF
cdr3_nt: TGCGCCAGCAGCCAAGATCAGCGGGGGGGTCCCAATGAGCAGTTCTTC
j_call: TRBJ2-1
v_call: TRBV4-3
clone_size: NA
d_call: TRBD2

cdr3_aa: CASSLAAGGGQFF
cdr3_nt: TGTGCCAGCAGTTTAGCGGCCGGGGGTGGGCAGTTCTTC
j_call: TRBJ2-1
v_call: TRBV12-3/TRBV12-4
clone_size: NA
d_call: NA

cdr3_aa: CASSQDPGGPYEQYF
cdr3_nt: TGCGCCAGCAGCCAAGATCCCGGGGGGCCCTACGAGCAGTACTTC
j_call: TRBJ2-7
v_call: TRBV4-2
clone_size: NA
d_call: NA

cdr3_aa: CASSVGTEETQYF
cdr3_nt: TGTGCCAGCAGCGTCGGGACTGAAGAGACCCAGTACTTC
j_call: TRBJ2-5
v_call: TRBV9
clone_size: NA
d_call: NA

cdr3_aa: CASSVQGTYTGELFF
cdr3_nt: TGTGCCAGCAGTGTACAGGGGACTTACACCGGGGAGCTGTTTTTT
j_call: TRBJ2-2
v_call: TRBV6-1
clone_size: few
d_call: NA

cdr3_aa: CSSRTGNEQFF
cdr3_nt: TGCAGCTCCAGGACAGGGAATGAGCAGTTCTTC
j_call: TRBJ2-1
v_call: TRBV29-1
clone_size: NA
d_call: TRBD1

cdr3_aa: CASTKGTGKGDTQYF
cdr3_nt: TGCGCCAGCACTAAGGGGACCGGGAAGGGAGATACGCAGTATTTT
j_call: TRBJ2-3
v_call: TRBV5-1
clone_size: NA
d_call: NA

cdr3_aa: CASSSLAGAGKHIQYF
cdr3_nt: TGTGCCAGCAGCTCCTTAGCGGGGGCGGGCAAACACATTCAGTACTTC
j_call: TRBJ2-4
v_call: TRBV7-3
clone_size: NA
d_call: TRBD2

cdr3_aa: CASSLTTGSGNTIYF
cdr3_nt: TGTGCCAGCAGTTTAACGACAGGCTCTGGAAACACCATATATTTT
j_call: TRBJ1-3
v_call: TRBV12-3/TRBV12-4
clone_size: few
d_call: NA

cdr3_aa: CASSQGDRERETQYF
cdr3_nt: TGCGCCAGCAGCCAAGGGGACAGGGAGAGGGAGACCCAGTACTTC
j_call: TRBJ2-5
v_call: TRBV4-1
clone_size: NA
d_call: TRBD1

cdr3_aa: CASSWTSGGASGEQFF
cdr3_nt: TGCGCCAGCAGCTGGACTAGCGGGGGGGCCTCGGGAGAGCAGTTCTTC
j_call: TRBJ2-1
v_call: TRBV5-1
clone_size: NA
d_call: TRBD2

cdr3_aa: CASTPFVAMNTEAFF
cdr3_nt: TGTGCCAGCACTCCCTTTGTGGCTATGAACACTGAAGCTTTCTTT
j_call: TRBJ1-1
v_call: TRBV6-1
clone_size: NA
d_call: NA

cdr3_aa: CASSDGSQAKGGNQPQHF
cdr3_nt: TGTGCCAGCAGTGATGGGTCCCAGGCAAAAGGGGGCAATCAGCCCCAGCATTTT
j_call: TRBJ1-5
v_call: TRBV2
clone_size: NA
d_call: NA

cdr3_aa: CAINSGLGSAEAFF
cdr3_nt: TGTGCCATCAATTCCGGGCTCGGGAGCGCTGAAGCTTTCTTT
j_call: TRBJ1-1
v_call: TRBV10-3
clone_size: few
d_call: NA

cdr3_aa: CSVFGQEARETQYF
cdr3_nt: TGCAGCGTTTTCGGACAGGAGGCGCGAGAGACCCAGTACTTC
j_call: TRBJ2-5
v_call: TRBV29-1
clone_size: few
d_call: TRBD1

cdr3_aa: CASSDSPNTGELFF
cdr3_nt: TGCGCCAGCAGCGACAGTCCGAACACCGGGGAGCTGTTTTTT
j_call: TRBJ2-2
v_call: TRBV5-1
clone_size: NA
d_call: NA

cdr3_aa: CASTLGQGGVQETQYF
cdr3_nt: TGTGCCAGCACCCTAGGGCAGGGAGGGGTCCAAGAGACCCAGTACTTC
j_call: TRBJ2-5
v_call: TRBV28
clone_size: NA
d_call: TRBD2

cdr3_aa: CASKKGSPRSYNEQFF
cdr3_nt: TGTGCCAGCAAGAAAGGAAGCCCCCGCTCCTACAATGAGCAGTTCTTC
j_call: TRBJ2-1
v_call: TRBV6-1
clone_size: NA
d_call: NA

cdr3_aa: CASSGDRAYNSPLHF
cdr3_nt: TGTGCCAGCAGTGGCGATCGTGCCTATAATTCACCCCTCCACTTT
j_call: TRBJ1-6
v_call: TRBV6-1
clone_size: few
d_call: NA

cdr3_aa: CASSRRGGLPIYGYTF
cdr3_nt: TGTGCCAGCAGTAGGAGGGGAGGTCTTCCGATCTATGGCTACACCTTC
j_call: TRBJ1-2
v_call: TRBV13
clone_size: NA
d_call: NA

cdr3_aa: CSASRDRAETQYF
cdr3_nt: TGCAGTGCTAGTAGGGACAGGGCGGAGACCCAGTACTTC
j_call: TRBJ2-5
v_call: TRBV20-1
clone_size: few
d_call: TRBD1

cdr3_aa: CASSSDPGETQYF
cdr3_nt: TGTGCCAGCAGCTCCGACCCGGGGGAGACCCAGTACTTC
j_call: TRBJ2-5
v_call: TRBV7-9
clone_size: NA
d_call: NA

cdr3_aa: CASSYSVTGRHSYEQYF
cdr3_nt: TGTGCCAGCAGTTACTCTGTAACGGGACGCCACTCCTACGAGCAGTACTTC
j_call: TRBJ2-7
v_call: TRBV6-2/TRBV6-3
clone_size: NA
d_call: NA

cdr3_aa: CASSYSRWRGTSPNTGELFF
cdr3_nt: TGTGCCAGCAGTTACTCTAGGTGGCGGGGGACATCCCCGAACACCGGGGAGCTGTTTTTT
j_call: TRBJ2-2
v_call: TRBV6-2/TRBV6-3
clone_size: NA
d_call: NA

cdr3_aa: CSARVGWGGLTDTQYF
cdr3_nt: TGCAGTGCTAGAGTCGGATGGGGGGGACTCACAGATACGCAGTATTTT
j_call: TRBJ2-3
v_call: TRBV20-1
clone_size: few
d_call: TRBD2

cdr3_aa: CASCQDAGRTSVPGELFF
cdr3_nt: TGTGCCAGCTGCCAAGATGCCGGGAGAACGTCTGTGCCCGGGGAGCTGTTTTTT
j_call: TRBJ2-2
v_call: TRBV3-1
clone_size: NA
d_call: NA

cdr3_aa: CASSLVTSGGYVEQFF
cdr3_nt: TGTGCCAGCAGCCTGGTAACTAGCGGGGGGTATGTTGAGCAGTTCTTC
j_call: TRBJ2-1
v_call: TRBV7-2
clone_size: NA
d_call: TRBD2

cdr3_aa: CSARDLGETQYF
cdr3_nt: TGCAGTGCTAGAGATTTGGGAGAGACCCAGTACTTC
j_call: TRBJ2-5
v_call: TRBV20-1
clone_size: NA
d_call: NA

cdr3_aa: CASSAPGGQGKNSPLHF
cdr3_nt: TGTGCCAGCAGTGCCCCAGGAGGACAGGGAAAAAATTCACCCCTCCACTTT
j_call: TRBJ1-6
v_call: TRBV25-1
clone_size: few
d_call: TRBD1

cdr3_aa: CASSPQGWGRNNEQFF
cdr3_nt: TGTGCCAGCTCACCACAAGGCTGGGGACGGAACAATGAGCAGTTCTTC
j_call: TRBJ2-1
v_call: TRBV18
clone_size: NA
d_call: NA

cdr3_aa: CASSHNPGTAGRNIQYF
cdr3_nt: TGTGCCAGCAGCCACAACCCCGGGACCGCCGGGCGGAACATTCAGTACTTC
j_call: TRBJ2-4
v_call: TRBV5-5
clone_size: NA
d_call: NA

cdr3_aa: CAGLRRLFNEQFF
cdr3_nt: TGTGCCGGGCTACGAAGATTGTTCAATGAGCAGTTCTTC
j_call: TRBJ2-1
v_call: TRBV2
clone_size: few
d_call: NA

cdr3_aa: CASSFRGISYSNQPQHF
cdr3_nt: TGTGCCAGCAGCTTTAGGGGGATCTCCTATAGCAATCAGCCCCAGCATTTT
j_call: TRBJ1-5
v_call: TRBV7-2
clone_size: NA
d_call: NA

cdr3_aa: CASPTSGGYNEQFF
cdr3_nt: TGTGCCAGCCCAACTAGCGGGGGGTACAATGAGCAGTTCTTC
j_call: TRBJ2-1
v_call: TRBV2
clone_size: NA
d_call: TRBD2

cdr3_aa: CSARDLTGVYNEQFF
cdr3_nt: TGCAGTGCTAGAGATCTGACGGGGGTCTACAATGAGCAGTTCTTC
j_call: TRBJ2-1
v_call: TRBV20-1
clone_size: few
d_call: NA

cdr3_aa: CATSRDPSGTWDEQYF
cdr3_nt: TGTGCCACCAGCAGAGATCCGAGTGGAACGTGGGACGAGCAGTACTTC
j_call: TRBJ2-7
v_call: TRBV15
clone_size: NA
d_call: NA

cdr3_aa: CASTLPTSLETQYF
cdr3_nt: TGTGCCAGCACCCTGCCGACTAGCTTGGAGACCCAGTACTTC
j_call: TRBJ2-5
v_call: TRBV7-9
clone_size: NA
d_call: TRBD2

cdr3_aa: CASSSTGLAYEQYF
cdr3_nt: TGTGCCAGCAGCTCGACAGGGCTCGCCTACGAGCAGTACTTC
j_call: TRBJ2-7
v_call: TRBV9
clone_size: few
d_call: TRBD1

cdr3_aa: CASSSTGTSGNTIYF
cdr3_nt: TGTGCCAGCAGTTCCACAGGAACCTCTGGAAACACCATATATTTT
j_call: TRBJ1-3
v_call: TRBV12-3/TRBV12-4
clone_size: few
d_call: NA

cdr3_aa: CASSLVGVQETQYF
cdr3_nt: TGTGCCAGCAGCTTAGTGGGAGTCCAAGAGACCCAGTACTTC
j_call: TRBJ2-5
v_call: TRBV7-2
clone_size: few
d_call: NA

cdr3_aa: CASSFLAGAYTGELFF
cdr3_nt: TGTGCCAGCAGCTTCCTAGCGGGGGCCTACACCGGGGAGCTGTTTTTT
j_call: TRBJ2-2
v_call: TRBV5-4
clone_size: NA
d_call: TRBD2

cdr3_aa: CASSPGGLAPDTQYF
cdr3_nt: TGTGCCAGCAGCCCCGGGGGGCTCGCACCAGATACGCAGTATTTT
j_call: TRBJ2-3
v_call: TRBV12-3/TRBV12-4
clone_size: NA
d_call: NA

cdr3_aa: CASSFSGTTSNEQFF
cdr3_nt: TGTGCCAGCAGCTTTTCAGGGACGACCTCGAATGAGCAGTTCTTC
j_call: TRBJ2-1
v_call: TRBV7-8
clone_size: many
d_call: NA

cdr3_aa: CATGLAHEQYF
cdr3_nt: TGTGCCACCGGCCTAGCACACGAGCAGTACTTC
j_call: TRBJ2-7
v_call: TRBV10-3
clone_size: few
d_call: NA

cdr3_aa: CSARVGGEETQYF
cdr3_nt: TGCAGTGCTAGAGTCGGCGGAGAAGAGACCCAGTACTTC
j_call: TRBJ2-5
v_call: TRBV20-1
clone_size: NA
d_call: NA

cdr3_aa: CASSLNSGLFF
cdr3_nt: TGTGCCAGCAGTTTAAATTCTGGTCTGTTCTTC
j_call: TRBJ2-1
v_call: TRBV28
clone_size: NA
d_call: NA